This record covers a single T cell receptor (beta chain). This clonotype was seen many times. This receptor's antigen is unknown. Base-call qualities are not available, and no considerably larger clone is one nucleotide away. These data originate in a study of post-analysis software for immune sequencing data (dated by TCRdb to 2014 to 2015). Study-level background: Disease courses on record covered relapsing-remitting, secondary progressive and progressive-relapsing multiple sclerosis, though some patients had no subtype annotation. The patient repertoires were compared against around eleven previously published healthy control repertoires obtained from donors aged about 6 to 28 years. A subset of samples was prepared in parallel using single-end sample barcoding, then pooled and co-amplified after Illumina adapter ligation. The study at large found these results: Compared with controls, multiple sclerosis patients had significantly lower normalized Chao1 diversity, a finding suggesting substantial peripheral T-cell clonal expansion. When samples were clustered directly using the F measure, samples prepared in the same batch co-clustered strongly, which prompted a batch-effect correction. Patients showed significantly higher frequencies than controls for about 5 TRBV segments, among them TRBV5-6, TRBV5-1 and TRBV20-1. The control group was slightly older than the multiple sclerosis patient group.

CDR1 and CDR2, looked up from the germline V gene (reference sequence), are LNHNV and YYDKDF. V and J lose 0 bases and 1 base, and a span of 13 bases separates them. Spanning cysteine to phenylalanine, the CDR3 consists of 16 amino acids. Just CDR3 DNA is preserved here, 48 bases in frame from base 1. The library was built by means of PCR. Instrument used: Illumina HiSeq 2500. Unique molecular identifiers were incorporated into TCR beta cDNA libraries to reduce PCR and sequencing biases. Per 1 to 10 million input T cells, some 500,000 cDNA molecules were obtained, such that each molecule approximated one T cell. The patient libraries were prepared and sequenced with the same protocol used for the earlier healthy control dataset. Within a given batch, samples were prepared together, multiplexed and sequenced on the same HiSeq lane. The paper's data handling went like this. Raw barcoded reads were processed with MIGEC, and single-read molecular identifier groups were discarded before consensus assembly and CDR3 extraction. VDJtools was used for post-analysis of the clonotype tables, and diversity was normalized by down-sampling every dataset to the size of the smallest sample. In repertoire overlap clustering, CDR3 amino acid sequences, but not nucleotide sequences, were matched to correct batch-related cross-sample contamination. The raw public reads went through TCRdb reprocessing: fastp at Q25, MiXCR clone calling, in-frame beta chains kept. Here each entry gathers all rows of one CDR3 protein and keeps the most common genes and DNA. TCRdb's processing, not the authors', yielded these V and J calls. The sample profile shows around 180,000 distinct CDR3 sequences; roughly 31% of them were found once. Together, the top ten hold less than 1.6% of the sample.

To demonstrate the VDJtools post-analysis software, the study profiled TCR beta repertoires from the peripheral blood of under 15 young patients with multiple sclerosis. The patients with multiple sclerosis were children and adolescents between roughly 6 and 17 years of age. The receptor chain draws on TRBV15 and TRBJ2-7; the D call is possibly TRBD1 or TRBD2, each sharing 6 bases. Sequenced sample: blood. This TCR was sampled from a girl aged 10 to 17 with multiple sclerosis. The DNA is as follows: TGTGCCACCAGCAGAGATCCGGGGGCCGATTCCTACGAGCAGTACTTC. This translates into CATSRDPGADSYEQYF.